The 22 T cell receptor beta chains presented below share a single source sample, sequenced in a study of T cell responses to AZD1222 COVID-19 vaccine. TCRdb keeps only in-frame clones here, not all; method: immunoSEQ multiplex PCR. There are tens of thousands of clones in the sample; approximately 89% occur only once, and about 5% lies in the top ten. The sequencing here drew on peripheral blood, taken 28 days after the second AZD1222 dose. These receptors were obtained from an adult who received the AZD1222 COVID-19 vaccine.

The chain joins TRBV5-1 to TRBJ2-7; the D call may be TRBD1 or TRBD2 (5 bases each). Trimming stripped 5 bases from V and 7 bases from J, with 16 bases between. Germline values: CDR1 SGHRS, CDR2 YFSETQ. The CDR3 extends over 13 amino acids. CDR3 region: CASRDNFGGEQYF. The CDR3, as DNA: TGCGCCAGCAGGGACAACTTTGGCGGGGAGCAGTACTTC.

V is TRBV2 and J is TRBJ2-1; D is unresolved. This CDR3 contains 13 residues. Germline V CDR1 and CDR2: SNHLY, FYNNEI. The V end was cut by 3 bases, the J end by 4 bases, with 7 bases between. CDR3 sequence (DNA): TGTGCCAGCAGTGACCGAGCTTACAATGAGCAGTTCTTC. Residues: CASSDRAYNEQFF.

This clone was counted a few times. The rearrangement joins TRBV15 to TRBJ2-7, with TRBD2 identical over 14 bases. CDR1 is LNHNV, CDR2 YYDKDF, per germline (reference sequence). The CDR3 is made up of 15 amino acids. J was trimmed by 2 bases and V by 5 bases; bases with no gene match: 2. The CDR3 region has the DNA TGTGCCACCAGCGTGGGACTAGCGGGGGCCTACGAGCAGTACGTC. It yields the protein CATSVGLAGAYEQYV.

The chain couples TRBV6-2 or TRBV6-3 to TRBJ2-7; D assignment may be TRBD1 or TRBD2 (5 bases each). The CDR3 runs to 16 residues. Germline V gives CDR1 MNHEY, CDR2 SVGEGT. V was trimmed by 1 base and J by 2 bases, leaving 15 bases between them. CDR3 coding DNA: TGTGCCAGCAGTTACTTACTCGGGGACCCTCCCTACGAGCAGTACTTC. Translating it yields CASSYLLGDPPYEQYF.

This clone was seen a single time. The rearrangement joins TRBV19 to TRBJ2-3; 10 nucleotides line up with TRBD2. After removal of 6 bases from V and 4 bases from J, the junction contained 10 bases not matched to a gene. Germline V gene data show CDR1 as LNHDA and CDR2 as SQIVND (reference sequence). The length of the CDR3 is 16 residues. The CDR3: CASSPASGGRPDTQYF. The CDR3 DNA follows: TGTGCCAGTAGCCCGGCTAGCGGGGGACGCCCAGATACGCAGTATTTT.

The chain joins TRBV9 to TRBJ1-3; TRBD1 might be the D (5 bases). Trimming took 0 bases from V and 0 from J, leaving 7 bases between them. CDR3 length: 15 residues. Germline V gives CDR1 SGDLS, CDR2 YYNGEE. CDR3 protein: CASSVGGGSGNTIYF. The CDR3 DNA is TGTGCCAGCAGCGTAGGTGGGGGCTCTGGAAACACCATATATTTT.

The gene calls are TRBV6-5 and TRBJ1-5, with D possibly TRBD1 on 5 matching bases. The CDR3 has 14 residues. V lost 5 bases, J lost 4 bases, and 12 bases lay in between. Germline V gene sequence: CDR1 MNHEY, CDR2 SVGAGI. CDR3 sequence: CASSPGGRNQPQHF. The CDR3 DNA sequence: TGTGCCAGCAGTCCCGGGGGTAGAAATCAGCCCCAGCATTTT.

V gene TRBV19 combines with J gene TRBJ1-5; D remains ambiguous. The V gene lost 1 base and the J gene lost 3 bases, with 10 bases spanning the gap. The CDR3 spans 15 residues. The V gene's germline CDR1 is LNHDA and CDR2 SQIVND (reference sequence). CDR3 amino acids: CASSIGNGPNQPQHF. The CDR3 coding sequence is TGTGCCAGTAGTATAGGGAACGGCCCCAATCAGCCCCAGCATTTT. Full variable domain (missing parts from reference TRBV19 and TRBJ1-5): DGGITQSPKYLFRKEGQNVTLSCEQNLNHDAMYWYRQDPGQGLRLIYYSQIVNDFQKGDIAEGYSVSREKKESFPLTVTSAQKNPTAFYLCASSIGNGPNQPQHFGDGTRLSIL.

The rearrangement joins TRBV29-1 to TRBJ2-5; tentatively, D is TRBD2 (6 bases). Trimming took off 2 bases at V and 5 bases at J, with 24 bases between the two ends. The germline V gene encodes CDR1 SQVTM and CDR2 ANQGSEA. CDR3 length equals 17 residues. This CDR3 reads CSVERWGDSGLGETQYF. For the CDR3, the DNA is TGCAGCGTTGAAAGGTGGGGCGATAGCGGCTTAGGGGAGACCCAGTACTTC. Variable domain in full (rest from reference TRBV29-1 and TRBJ2-5): SAVISQKPSRDICQRGTSLTIQCQVDSQVTMMFWYRQQPGQSLTLIATANQGSEATYESGFVIDKFPISRPNLTFSTLTVSNMSPEDSSIYLCSVERWGDSGLGETQYFGPGTRLLVL.

The chain couples TRBV19 to TRBJ1-4; D remains unclear. Trimming cost V 5 bases and J 5 bases, with 12 bases left between them. There are 14 residues in the CDR3. Germline-derived CDR1 and CDR2 are LNHDA and SQIVND (reference sequence). The DNA of the CDR3 is TGTGCCAGTAGTGCGGACGGAGAAAATGAAAAACTGTTTTTT. Its translation: CASSADGENEKLFF. Combining the CDR3 with reference TRBV19 and TRBJ1-4 gives the whole variable domain DGGITQSPKYLFRKEGQNVTLSCEQNLNHDAMYWYRQDPGQGLRLIYYSQIVNDFQKGDIAEGYSVSREKKESFPLTVTSAQKNPTAFYLCASSADGENEKLFFGSGTQLSVL.

This chain joins TRBV11-2 and TRBJ2-3, with D unresolved. The V end lost 5 bases, the J end lost 5 bases, and 14 bases lay between the germline ends. This CDR3 spans 14 amino acids. Germline values: CDR1 SGHAT, CDR2 FQNNGV. This chain's CDR3 is CASSRSVGLDTQYF. The CDR3 nucleotides read TGTGCCAGCAGCCGTTCAGTGGGCCTAGATACGCAGTATTTT.

This rearrangement joins TRBV5-4 to TRBJ2-3; D unresolved. Germline CDR1 reads SGHNT; CDR2 reads YYREEE (reference sequence). Trimming cost V 2 bases and J 0 bases, with 10 bases left between them. This CDR3 has 15 residues. The CDR3 DNA reads TGTGCCAGCAGCTTAATTGTAGAAAGCACAGATACGCAGTATTTT. Protein product: CASSLIVESTDTQYF.

This clone was detected a few times. The rearrangement links TRBV19 to TRBJ1-6; a possible D gene is TRBD1 (5 bases). The CDR3 is 15 amino acids. V was trimmed by 3 bases and J by 6 bases, leaving 12 bases between them. Germline lookup yields CDR1 LNHDA and CDR2 SQIVND (reference sequence). The CDR3 nucleotides read TGTGCCAGTAGTATGCAGGGCGCGACTAATTCACCCCTCCACTTT. This translates into CASSMQGATNSPLHF.

The chain joins TRBV9 to TRBJ2-5; 11 bases match TRBD2. This CDR3 is 15 amino acids long. Germline loops: CDR1 SGDLS, CDR2 YYNGEE. V gave up 1 base and J gave up 2 bases; unmatched junction bases: 1. The CDR3 loop reads CASSVTSGGQETQYF. The CDR3 region has the DNA TGTGCCAGCAGCGTAACTAGCGGGGGTCAAGAGACCCAGTACTTC.

The chain couples TRBV27 to TRBJ1-6; no firm D call. V lost 1 base and J 7 bases, leaving 11 bases between the germline ends. Germline values: CDR1 MNHEY, CDR2 SMNVEV (reference sequence). CDR3 length equals 15 residues. For the CDR3, the DNA is TGTGCCAGCAGTTTATTAGGGTCAGGCAATTCACCCCTCCACTTT. Its translation is CASSLLGSGNSPLHF.

The rearrangement links TRBV9 to TRBJ2-2, with D tentatively TRBD2 (7 bases). Germline lookup yields CDR1 SGDLS and CDR2 YYNGEE. The CDR3 has 16 amino acids. V gave up 0 bases and J gave up 3 bases, with 12 bases separating them. CDR3: CASSVEGGLYTGELFF. In DNA, the CDR3 is TGTGCCAGCAGCGTAGAGGGGGGGCTCTACACCGGGGAGCTGTTTTTT.

The chain links TRBV11-3 to TRBJ2-5, with 7 bases fitting TRBD2. V trimming: 5 bases; J trimming: 0 bases; junction bases outside the gene matches: 3. Germline-derived CDR1 and CDR2 are SGHNT and YENEEA. There are 14 residues in the CDR3. CDR3 in amino acids: CASSPGTNQETQYF. The CDR3 DNA is TGTGCCAGCAGCCCCGGGACTAACCAAGAGACCCAGTACTTC.

The chain has TRBV7-3 and TRBJ2-1; D uncertain. Germline V gene data show CDR1 as SGHTA and CDR2 as FQGTGA. Deletions cut 1 base from V and 8 bases from J, with 12 bases between. The CDR3 consists of 14 residues. In nucleotides, the CDR3 is TGTGCCAGCAGCTTAAGTAACCCCTTGGATGAGCAGTTCTTC. As protein: CASSLSNPLDEQFF.

In its sample, this clone was seen once. The chain links TRBV2 to TRBJ2-3, with D perhaps given as TRBD1 or TRBD2 (5 bases each). The CDR3 is made up of 11 amino acids. Germline V gene data show CDR1 as SNHLY and CDR2 as FYNNEI. V gave up 6 bases and J gave up 5 bases, with 6 bases separating them. CDR3 region: CASRGEDTQYF. As DNA, the CDR3 is TGTGCCAGCAGGGGGGAAGATACGCAGTATTTT.

The chain joins TRBV25-1 to TRBJ2-3; a possible D gene is TRBD1 (6 bases). The ends were cut back, 3 bases at V and 13 bases at J, with 14 bases in the middle. The CDR3 is 12 amino acids. Germline V gene lookup returns CDR1 MGHDK and CDR2 SYGVNS. Here the CDR3 reads CASSDATGFKYF. The CDR3 nucleotides are TGTGCCAGCAGTGACGCGACAGGTTTTAAGTATTTT.

The chain is built from TRBV7-9 and TRBJ1-5, with D perhaps matching TRBD1 (5 bases). With 5 bases removed from V and 4 bases from J, the gap between germline ends came to 12 bases. CDR1 is SEHNR, CDR2 FQNEAQ, per germline (reference sequence). CDR3 length: 14 residues. This chain's CDR3 is CASSPVTGNQPQHF. DNA of the CDR3: TGTGCCAGCAGCCCTGTCACAGGAAATCAGCCCCAGCATTTT.

The sample holds a few counts of this clone. This chain joins TRBV5-1 and TRBJ2-2, with D possibly being TRBD2 (6 bases). Trimming took off 0 bases at V and 7 bases at J, with 13 bases between the two ends. Germline values: CDR1 SGHRS, CDR2 YFSETQ. The CDR3 is 15 amino acids. CDR3 in DNA: TGCGCCAGCAGCTTGGCCGTTGGGGGAGGCGGGGAGCTGTTTTTT. Its translation is CASSLAVGGGGELFF. Complete variable domain (other parts from reference TRBV5-1 and TRBJ2-2): KAGVTQTPRYLIKTRGQQVTLSCSPISGHRSVSWYQQTPGQGLQFLFEYFSETQRNKGNFPGRFSGRQFSNSRSEMNVSTLELGDSALYLCASSLAVGGGGELFFGEGSRLTVL.